The T cell receptor beta chain under discussion was sequenced for a study of cytomegalovirus exposure and HLA in healthy donors. Study-level points and caveats: Most of the TCR beta V segments (in an earlier analysis) were productive either about 87% or about 30% of the time.

13 Jbeta primers and 60 Vbeta primers were used for the PCR. Repertoires were generated with immunoSEQ multiplex PCR, while TCRdb's copy carries only in-frame clones and drops some. This table has 150,000 to 200,000 clones, around 80% appearing once. Germline CDR1 MNHNY, CDR2 SVGAGI (reference sequence). The V gene end was trimmed by 7 bases and the J gene end by 4 bases; junction bases not matched to a gene: 7. There are 15 residues in the CDR3. In the case of this clone: The antigen remains undetermined.

Material: PBMCs. The chain couples TRBV6-6 to TRBJ2-2; TRBD1 agrees at 9 bases. The TCR originated in a girl aged 10 to 17 in good health and CMV-seropositive. CDR3 sequence: CASNLGQGTTGELFF. The CDR3 DNA reads TGTGCCAGCAATCTTGGACAGGGGACCACCGGGGAGCTGTTTTTT.